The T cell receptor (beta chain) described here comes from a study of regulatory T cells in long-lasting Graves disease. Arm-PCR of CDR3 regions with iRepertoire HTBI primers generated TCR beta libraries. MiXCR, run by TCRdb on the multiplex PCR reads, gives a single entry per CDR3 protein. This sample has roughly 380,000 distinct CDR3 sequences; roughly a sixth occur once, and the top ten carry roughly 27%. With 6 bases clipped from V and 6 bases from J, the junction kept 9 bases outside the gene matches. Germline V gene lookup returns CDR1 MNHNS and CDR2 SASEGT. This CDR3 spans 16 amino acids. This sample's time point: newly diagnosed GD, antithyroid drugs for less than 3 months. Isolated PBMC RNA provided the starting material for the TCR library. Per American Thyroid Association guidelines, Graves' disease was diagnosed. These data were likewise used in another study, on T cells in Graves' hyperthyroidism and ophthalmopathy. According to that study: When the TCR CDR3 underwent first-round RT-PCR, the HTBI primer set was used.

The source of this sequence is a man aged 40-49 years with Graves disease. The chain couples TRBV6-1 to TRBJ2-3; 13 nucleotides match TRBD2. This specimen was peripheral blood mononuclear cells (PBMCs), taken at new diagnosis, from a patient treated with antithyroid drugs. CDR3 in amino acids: CASRPLGLAGRDTQYF. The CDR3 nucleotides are TGTGCCAGCAGGCCCCTGGGACTAGCGGGGAGGGATACGCAGTATTTT.